The T cell receptor beta chain described here comes from a study of fetal regulatory T cell absence and autoimmunity. TCRdb keeps only in-frame clones here, not all; method: immunoSEQ multiplex PCR. The table shows 45,000 to 50,000 clones, with approximately 80% occurring only once. As regards this clone: Its antigen is unknown.

Notes on the study in general: Broadly similar TRB gene family usage was seen in pancreas and cord blood. In IPEX syndrome, oligoclonal enrichment was read as supporting prenatal antigen-driven autoimmunity in the pancreas.

The sequencing input was cord blood. The TCR sequence derives from a newborn boy with IPEX syndrome.

CDR3 loop: CASSMGASESYEQYF. CDR3 nucleotide sequence: TGTGCCAGTAGTATGGGAGCTAGCGAGTCCTACGAGCAGTACTTC. This rearrangement joins TRBV19 to TRBJ2-7, with D possibly TRBD2 on 6 matching bases. The CDR3 extends over 15 amino acids. Germline CDR1 LNHDA, CDR2 SQIVND (reference sequence). Trimming pared 3 bases from V and 1 base from J, leaving 13 bases between.